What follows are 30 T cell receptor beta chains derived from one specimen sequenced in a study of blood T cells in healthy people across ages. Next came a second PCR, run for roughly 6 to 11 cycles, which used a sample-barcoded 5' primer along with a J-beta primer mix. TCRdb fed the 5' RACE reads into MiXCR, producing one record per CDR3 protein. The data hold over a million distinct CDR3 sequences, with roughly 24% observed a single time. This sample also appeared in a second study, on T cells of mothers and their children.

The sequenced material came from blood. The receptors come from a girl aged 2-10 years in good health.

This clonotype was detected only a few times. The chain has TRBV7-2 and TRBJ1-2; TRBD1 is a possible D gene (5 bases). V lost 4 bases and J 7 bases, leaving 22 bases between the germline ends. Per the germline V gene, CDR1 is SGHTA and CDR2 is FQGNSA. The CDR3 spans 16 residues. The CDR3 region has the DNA TGTGCCAGCAGCTCGTTTAAGGCTGGGGGTATAGGTGGCTACACCTTC. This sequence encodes CASSSFKAGGIGGYTF.

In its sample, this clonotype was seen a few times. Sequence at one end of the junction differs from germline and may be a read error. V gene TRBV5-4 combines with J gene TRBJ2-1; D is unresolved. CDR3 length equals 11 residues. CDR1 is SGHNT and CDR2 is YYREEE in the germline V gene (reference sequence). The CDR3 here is CASSFEATQLF. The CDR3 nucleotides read TGTGCCAGCAGTTTTGAGGCAACCCAGCTCTTC.

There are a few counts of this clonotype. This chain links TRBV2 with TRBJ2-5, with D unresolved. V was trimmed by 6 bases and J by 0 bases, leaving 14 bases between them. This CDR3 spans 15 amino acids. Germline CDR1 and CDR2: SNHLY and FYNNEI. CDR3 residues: CASSAPSSYQETQYF. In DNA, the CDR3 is TGTGCCAGCAGCGCCCCTTCGAGCTACCAAGAGACCCAGTACTTC.

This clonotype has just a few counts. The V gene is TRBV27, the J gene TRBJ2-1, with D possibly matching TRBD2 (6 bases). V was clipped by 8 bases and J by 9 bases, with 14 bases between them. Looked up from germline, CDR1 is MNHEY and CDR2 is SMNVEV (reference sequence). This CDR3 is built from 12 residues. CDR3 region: CASGLNWSEQFF. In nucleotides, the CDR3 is TGTGCCAGCGGACTAAACTGGAGTGAGCAGTTCTTC.

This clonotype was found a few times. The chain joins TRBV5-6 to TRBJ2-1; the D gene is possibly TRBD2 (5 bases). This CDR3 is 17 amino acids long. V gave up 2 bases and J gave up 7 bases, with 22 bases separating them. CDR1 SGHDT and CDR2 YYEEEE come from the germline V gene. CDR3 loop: CASSFSVLRRGLNEQFF. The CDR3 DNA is TGTGCCAGCAGCTTTTCTGTTCTTCGTCGCGGGCTTAATGAGCAGTTCTTC.

The CDR3 coding sequence is TGTGCCACAACCCAAGAGACCCAGTACTTC. Its protein is CATTQETQYF. The chain is built from TRBV24-1 and TRBJ2-5; D not resolved. Germline loops: CDR1 KGHDR, CDR2 SFDVKD. The CDR3 totals 10 residues. V lost 10 bases, J lost 1 base, and 3 bases lay in between.

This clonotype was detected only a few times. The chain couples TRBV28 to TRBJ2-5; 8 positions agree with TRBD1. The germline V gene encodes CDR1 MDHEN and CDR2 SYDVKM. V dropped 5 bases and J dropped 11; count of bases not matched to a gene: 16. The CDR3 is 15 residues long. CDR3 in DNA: TGTGCCAGCAGTCCGCACAGGGGGGAATTGGAGGAGCAGTACTTC. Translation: CASSPHRGELEEQYF.

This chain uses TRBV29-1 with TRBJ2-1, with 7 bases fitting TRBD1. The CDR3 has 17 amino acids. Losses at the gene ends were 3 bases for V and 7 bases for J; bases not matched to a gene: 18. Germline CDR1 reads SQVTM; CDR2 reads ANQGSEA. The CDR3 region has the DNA TGCAGCGTTGAGGGATACCGTACAGGGGCTGTTCCAAATGAGCAGTTCTTC. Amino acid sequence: CSVEGYRTGAVPNEQFF.

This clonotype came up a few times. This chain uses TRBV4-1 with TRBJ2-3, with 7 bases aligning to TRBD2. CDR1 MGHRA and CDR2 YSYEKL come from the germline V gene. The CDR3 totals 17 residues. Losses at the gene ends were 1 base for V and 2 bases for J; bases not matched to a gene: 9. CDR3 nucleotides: TGCGCCAGCAGCCAAGTTATGGGGCGGGAGACCACAGATACGCAGTATTTT. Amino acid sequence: CASSQVMGRETTDTQYF.

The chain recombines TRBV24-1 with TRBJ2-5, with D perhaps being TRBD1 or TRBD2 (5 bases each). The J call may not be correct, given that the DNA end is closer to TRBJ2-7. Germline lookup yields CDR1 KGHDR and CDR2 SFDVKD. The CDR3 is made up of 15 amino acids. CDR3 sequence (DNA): TGTGCCACCAGTGATTCCCGGGACGCAGCCTACGAGCAGTACTTC. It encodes CATSDSRDAAYEQYF.

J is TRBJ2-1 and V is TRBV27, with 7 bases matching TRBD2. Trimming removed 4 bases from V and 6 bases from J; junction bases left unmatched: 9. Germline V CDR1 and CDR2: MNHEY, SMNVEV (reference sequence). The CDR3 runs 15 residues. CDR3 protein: CASSSLAPPLNEQFF. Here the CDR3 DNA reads TGTGCCAGCAGTTCACTAGCGCCGCCACTCAATGAGCAGTTCTTC.

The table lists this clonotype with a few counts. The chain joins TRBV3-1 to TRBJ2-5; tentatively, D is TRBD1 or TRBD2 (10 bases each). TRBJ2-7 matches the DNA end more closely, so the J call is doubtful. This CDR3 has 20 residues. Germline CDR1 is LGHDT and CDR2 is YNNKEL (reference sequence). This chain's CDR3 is CASSLRSGQGKLAGTYEQYF. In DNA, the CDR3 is TGTGCCAGCAGCCTTAGATCGGGACAGGGGAAACTAGCGGGAACTTACGAGCAGTACTTC.

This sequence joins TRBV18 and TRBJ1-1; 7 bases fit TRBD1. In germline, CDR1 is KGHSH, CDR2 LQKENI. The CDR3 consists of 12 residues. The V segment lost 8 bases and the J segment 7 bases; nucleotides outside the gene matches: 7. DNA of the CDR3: TGTGCCAGCACTGGACAGGACTTTGAAGCTTTCTTT. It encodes CASTGQDFEAFF.

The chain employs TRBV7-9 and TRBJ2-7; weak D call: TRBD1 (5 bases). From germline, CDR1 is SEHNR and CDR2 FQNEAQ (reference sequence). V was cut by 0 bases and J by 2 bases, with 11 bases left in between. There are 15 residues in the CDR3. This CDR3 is CASSLARKGTYEQYF. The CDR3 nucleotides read TGTGCCAGCAGCTTAGCGCGAAAGGGGACCTACGAGCAGTACTTC. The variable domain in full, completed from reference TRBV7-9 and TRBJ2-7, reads DTGVSQNPRHKITKRGQNVTFRCDPISEHNRLYWYRQTLGQGPEFLTYFQNEAQLEKSRLLSDRFSAERPKGSFSTLEIQRTEQGDSAMYLCASSLARKGTYEQYFGPGTRLTVT.

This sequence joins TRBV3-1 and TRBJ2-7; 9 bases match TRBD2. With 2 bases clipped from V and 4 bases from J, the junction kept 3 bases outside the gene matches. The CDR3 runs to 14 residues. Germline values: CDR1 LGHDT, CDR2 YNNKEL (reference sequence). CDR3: CASSQSSGEYEQYF. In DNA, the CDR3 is TGTGCCAGCAGCCAATCTAGCGGGGAATACGAGCAGTACTTC.

The CDR3 protein is CASSYSLTGSNEQFF. CDR3 DNA: TGTGCCAGCAGTTACTCGCTGACAGGGTCGAATGAGCAGTTCTTC. The V call is TRBV6-2 or TRBV6-3, the J call TRBJ2-5, with 7 bases matching TRBD1. The tail of the sequence fits TRBJ2-1 better, so the J call may be wrong. Germline-derived CDR1 and CDR2 are MNHEY and SVGEGT. CDR3 length: 15 residues.

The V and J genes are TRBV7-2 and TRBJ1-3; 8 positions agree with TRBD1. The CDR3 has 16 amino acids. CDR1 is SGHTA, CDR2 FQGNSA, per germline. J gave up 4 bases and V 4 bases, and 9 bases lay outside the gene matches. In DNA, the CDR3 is TGTGCCAGCAGCTCGCAGGGGGCAACTCCCGGAAACACCATATATTTT. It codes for CASSSQGATPGNTIYF.

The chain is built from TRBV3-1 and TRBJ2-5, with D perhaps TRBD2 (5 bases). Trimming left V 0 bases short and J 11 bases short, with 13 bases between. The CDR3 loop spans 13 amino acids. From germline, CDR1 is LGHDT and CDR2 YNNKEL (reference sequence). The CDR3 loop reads CASSQDTDYGQYF. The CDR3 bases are TGTGCCAGCAGCCAAGATACTGACTACGGACAGTACTTC.

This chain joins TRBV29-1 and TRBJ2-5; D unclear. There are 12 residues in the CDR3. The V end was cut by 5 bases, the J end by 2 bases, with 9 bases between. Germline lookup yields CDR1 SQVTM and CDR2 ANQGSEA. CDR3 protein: CSVMTVQETQYF. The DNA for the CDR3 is TGCAGCGTTATGACGGTTCAAGAGACCCAGTACTTC.

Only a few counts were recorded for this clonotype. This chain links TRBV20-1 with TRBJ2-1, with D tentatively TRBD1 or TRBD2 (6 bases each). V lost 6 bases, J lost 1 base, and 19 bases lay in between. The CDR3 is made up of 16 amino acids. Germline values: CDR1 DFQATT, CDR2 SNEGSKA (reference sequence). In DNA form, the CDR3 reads TGCAGTGCCAGGAGGGGGGCAGGGAGTTCCTACAATGAGCAGTTCTTC. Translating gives CSARRGAGSSYNEQFF.

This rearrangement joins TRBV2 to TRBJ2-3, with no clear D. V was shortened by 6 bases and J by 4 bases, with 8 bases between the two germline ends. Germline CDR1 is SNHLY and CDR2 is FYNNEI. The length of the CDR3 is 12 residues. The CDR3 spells CASSAFADTQYF. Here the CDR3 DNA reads TGTGCCAGCAGCGCGTTTGCAGATACGCAGTATTTT.

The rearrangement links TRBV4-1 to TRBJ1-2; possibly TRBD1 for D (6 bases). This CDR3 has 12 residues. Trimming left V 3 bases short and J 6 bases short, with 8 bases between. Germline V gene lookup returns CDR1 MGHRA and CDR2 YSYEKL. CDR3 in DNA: TGCGCCAGCAGCCATTACAGGGATGGCTACACCTTC. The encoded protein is CASSHYRDGYTF.

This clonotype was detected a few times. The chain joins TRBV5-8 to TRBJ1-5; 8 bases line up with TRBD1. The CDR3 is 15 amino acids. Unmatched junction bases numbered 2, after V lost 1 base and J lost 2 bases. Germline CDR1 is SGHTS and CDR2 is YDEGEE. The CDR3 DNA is TGTGCCAGCAGCTTGTTACAGGGGGGCAATCAGCCCCAGCATTTT. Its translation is CASSLLQGGNQPQHF.

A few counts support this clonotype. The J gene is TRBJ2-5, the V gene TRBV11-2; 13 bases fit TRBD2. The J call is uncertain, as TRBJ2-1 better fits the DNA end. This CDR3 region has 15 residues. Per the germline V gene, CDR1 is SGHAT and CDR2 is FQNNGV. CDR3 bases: TGTGCCAGCAGCTCCAGACTAGCGGGAGGAATTGAGCAGTTCTTC. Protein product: CASSSRLAGGIEQFF.

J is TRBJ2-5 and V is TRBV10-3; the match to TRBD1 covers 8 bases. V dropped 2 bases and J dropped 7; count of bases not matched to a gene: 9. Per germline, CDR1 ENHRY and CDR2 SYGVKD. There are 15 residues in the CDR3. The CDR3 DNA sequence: TGTGCCATCAGTGAGACAGGGGGGACCCTAGGGACCCAGTACTTC. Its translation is CAISETGGTLGTQYF.

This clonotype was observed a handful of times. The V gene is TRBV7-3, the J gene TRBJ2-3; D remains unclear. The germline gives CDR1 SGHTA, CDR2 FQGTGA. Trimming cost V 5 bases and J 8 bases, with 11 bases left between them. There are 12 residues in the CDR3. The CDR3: CASSPDLSTQYF. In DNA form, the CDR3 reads TGTGCCAGCAGCCCTGACTTGAGTACGCAGTATTTT.

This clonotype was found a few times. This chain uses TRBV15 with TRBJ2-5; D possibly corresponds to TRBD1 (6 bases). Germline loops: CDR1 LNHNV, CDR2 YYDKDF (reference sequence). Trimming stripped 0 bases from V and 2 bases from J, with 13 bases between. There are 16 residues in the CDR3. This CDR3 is CATSREGQGSQETQYF. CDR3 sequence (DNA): TGTGCCACCAGCAGAGAGGGGCAGGGGAGTCAAGAGACCCAGTACTTC.

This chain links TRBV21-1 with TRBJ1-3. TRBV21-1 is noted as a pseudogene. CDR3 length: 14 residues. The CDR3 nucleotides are TGTGCCAGCATTGGGGTCCACTCTGGAAACACCATATATTTT. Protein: CASIGVHSGNTIYF.

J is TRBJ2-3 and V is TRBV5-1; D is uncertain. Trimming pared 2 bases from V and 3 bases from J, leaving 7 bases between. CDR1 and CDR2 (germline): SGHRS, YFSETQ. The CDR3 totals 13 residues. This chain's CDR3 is CASSFVQTDTQYF. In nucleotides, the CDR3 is TGCGCCAGCAGCTTCGTACAGACAGATACGCAGTATTTT. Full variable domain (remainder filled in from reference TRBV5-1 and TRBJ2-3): KAGVTQTPRYLIKTRGQQVTLSCSPISGHRSVSWYQQTPGQGLQFLFEYFSETQRNKGNFPGRFSGRQFSNSRSEMNVSTLELGDSALYLCASSFVQTDTQYFGPGTRLTVL.

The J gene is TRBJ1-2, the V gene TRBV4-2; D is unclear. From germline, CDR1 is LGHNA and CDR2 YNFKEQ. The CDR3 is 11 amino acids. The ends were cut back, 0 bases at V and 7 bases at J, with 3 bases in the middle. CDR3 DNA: TGTGCCAGCAGCCAAGAGAGTGGCTACACCTTC. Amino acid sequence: CASSQESGYTF.